This entry lists 8 T cell receptor beta chains sequenced from one sample in a study of blood T cell repertoires in COVID-19. The repertoire was sequenced with immunoSEQ multiplex PCR; TCRdb's copy has only in-frame clones and lacks some. This sample yields about 97,000 clones, of which about 86% are seen a single time; about 16% belongs to the top ten. The sequencing input was peripheral blood. These receptors originate from a human donor in a cohort sampled during active COVID-19.

This chain joins TRBV6-6 and TRBJ2-6; D is uncertain. The V gene lost 5 bases and the J gene lost 0 bases, with 11 bases spanning the gap. In germline, CDR1 is MNHNY, CDR2 SVGAGI (reference sequence). This CDR3 has 16 residues. CDR3 bases: TGTGCCAGCAGTCCACGAGGTGGCTCTGGGGCCAACGTCCTGACTTTC. Translated, it gives CASSPRGGSGANVLTF.

The chain carries TRBV5-5 and TRBJ2-1; D remains unclear. CDR3 length: 12 amino acids. Germline loops: CDR1 SGHKS, CDR2 YYEKEE (reference sequence). Trimming cost V 0 bases and J 9 bases, with 7 bases left between them. The CDR3 region is CASSLGLVEQFF. CDR3 DNA: TGTGCCAGCAGCTTGGGGCTAGTTGAGCAGTTCTTC.

V gene TRBV28 combines with J gene TRBJ1-2, with TRBD1 matching 12 bases. Trimming cost V 6 bases and J 4 bases; bases outside gene matches: 9. This CDR3 has 16 amino acids. The germline CDR1 and CDR2 sequences are MDHEN and SYDVKM. CDR3 sequence: CASRLGQGARGYGYTF. In nucleotides, the CDR3 is TGTGCCAGCAGGCTGGGACAGGGGGCGCGGGGCTATGGCTACACCTTC.

The gene calls are TRBV2 and TRBJ2-5; perhaps TRBD2 as D (6 bases). The CDR3 extends over 13 amino acids. V lost 6 bases and J 4 bases, leaving 12 bases between the germline ends. CDR1 and CDR2 (germline): SNHLY, FYNNEI. This CDR3 is CASSAGYRETQYF. The CDR3 region has the DNA TGTGCCAGCAGCGCGGGGTACCGAGAGACCCAGTACTTC.

The V and J genes are TRBV29-1 and TRBJ2-5; TRBD1 might be the D (6 bases). CDR3 length: 15 amino acids. Deletions cut 1 base from V and 5 bases from J, with 17 bases between. Germline CDR1 is SQVTM and CDR2 is ANQGSEA. CDR3 DNA: TGCAGCGTTGAAGGGTTGCCAGGGGCCCTTGAGACCCAGTACTTC. This gives the protein CSVEGLPGALETQYF. Drawing the rest from reference TRBV29-1 and TRBJ2-5, the complete variable domain is SAVISQKPSRDICQRGTSLTIQCQVDSQVTMMFWYRQQPGQSLTLIATANQGSEATYESGFVIDKFPISRPNLTFSTLTVSNMSPEDSSIYLCSVEGLPGALETQYFGPGTRLLVL.

This clone was detected only once. The V and J genes are TRBV24-1 and TRBJ2-5; 10 bases align to TRBD1. CDR1 KGHDR and CDR2 SFDVKD come from the germline V gene. V lost 1 base and J lost 4; bases outside the gene matches: 2. The CDR3 consists of 15 residues. The CDR3 here is CATSDFGTGVETQYF. The CDR3 DNA reads as TGTGCCACCAGTGATTTCGGGACAGGGGTAGAGACCCAGTACTTC.

In DNA, the CDR3 is TGTGCCAGCAGTCAAGGCGGGGTCGGCTACACCTTC. It specifies CASSQGGVGYTF. The chain carries TRBV12-3 or TRBV12-4 and TRBJ1-2; the D is unclear. Trimming took 5 bases from V and 8 from J, leaving 12 bases between them. The CDR3 is 12 amino acids.

Remarks on this clone: The same CDR3 also results from other DNA sequences found in this sample. The chain is built from TRBV6-1 and TRBJ1-5; possible D gene TRBD1, 6 bases. Germline V gives CDR1 MNHNS, CDR2 SASEGT. CDR3 length: 14 amino acids. The V and J ends lost 2 bases and 7 bases respectively, with 12 bases between them. This CDR3 reads CASSESGGGQPQHF. The CDR3 DNA follows: TGTGCCAGCAGTGAATCTGGGGGCGGCCAGCCCCAGCATTTT.